The 25 T cell receptor beta chains in this list originate from one sample, sequenced in a study of blood T cell repertoires in COVID-19. TCRdb's table, derived via immunoSEQ multiplex PCR, lists solely in-frame clones and lacks some. The table includes over 250,000 clones, 75% to 90% detected once. Sequencing was done on a sample of PBMCs or T cells enriched from blood (not recorded which). These TCRs come from a young woman who had recovered from COVID-19.

The genes are TRBV4-1 and TRBJ2-7; perhaps TRBD2 as D (6 bases). CDR1 MGHRA and CDR2 YSYEKL come from the germline V gene. Trimming shortened V by 4 bases and J by 2 bases, and 9 bases separated the two germline ends. The CDR3 is 13 residues long. In nucleotides, the CDR3 is TGCGCCAGCAGCCGGGGACTCACCTACGAGCAGTACTTC. This sequence encodes CASSRGLTYEQYF.

The table lists this clone with a few counts. V and J are TRBV5-4 and TRBJ1-2; weak D call: TRBD1 (5 bases). There are 15 residues in the CDR3. Trimming left V 4 bases short and J 4 bases short, with 17 bases between. The germline V gene encodes CDR1 SGHNT and CDR2 YYREEE (reference sequence). The CDR3 DNA follows: TGTGCCAGCAGCCTGGGGCGGGGCCAATCCTATGGCTACACCTTC. Amino acid sequence: CASSLGRGQSYGYTF. The full variable domain, completed using reference TRBV5-4 and TRBJ1-2, is ETGVTQSPTHLIKTRGQQVTLRCSSQSGHNTVSWYQQALGQGPQFIFQYYREEENGRGNFPPRFSGLQFPNYSSELNVNALELDDSALYLCASSLGRGQSYGYTFGSGTRLTVV.

The chain joins TRBV5-1 to TRBJ2-7; 7 bases align to TRBD1. The CDR3 has 14 residues. V dropped 2 bases and J dropped 3; count of bases not matched to a gene: 5. Germline assignment: CDR1 SGHRS and CDR2 YFSETQ. CDR3 region: CASSFQRQGYEQYF. Here the CDR3 DNA reads TGCGCCAGCAGCTTCCAAAGACAGGGCTACGAGCAGTACTTC. Full variable domain (missing parts from reference TRBV5-1 and TRBJ2-7): KAGVTQTPRYLIKTRGQQVTLSCSPISGHRSVSWYQQTPGQGLQFLFEYFSETQRNKGNFPGRFSGRQFSNSRSEMNVSTLELGDSALYLCASSFQRQGYEQYFGPGTRLTVT.

The chain joins TRBV7-8 to TRBJ2-7, with 9 positions matching TRBD2. This CDR3 has 13 amino acids. V lost 6 bases to trimming and J lost 7 bases; unmatched junction nucleotides: 7. Germline V gives CDR1 SGHVS, CDR2 FQNEAQ. CDR3 sequence (DNA): TGTGCCAGCAGAGGTGGCGGGGGGGGAGAGCAGTACTTC. It yields the protein CASRGGGGGEQYF.

The CDR3 loop reads CASSDRQGSIEKLFF. The CDR3 coding sequence is TGTGCCAGCAGCGATCGACAGGGGAGTATTGAAAAACTGTTTTTT. The gene calls are TRBV7-9 and TRBJ1-4; TRBD1 aligns across 8 bases. Trimming at V came to 5 bases and at J to 7 bases, leaving 9 bases not matched to a gene. This CDR3 comprises 15 residues. Germline V CDR1 and CDR2: SEHNR, FQNEAQ (reference sequence).

This clone appeared a single time. This chain uses TRBV28 with TRBJ1-6; D not resolved. Germline lookup yields CDR1 MDHEN and CDR2 SYDVKM. The CDR3 has 14 amino acids. V gave up 6 bases and J gave up 9 bases, with 15 bases separating them. The CDR3 region is CASSTTGSRSPLHF. CDR3 coding DNA: TGTGCCAGCAGCACGACTGGTTCCCGTTCACCCCTCCACTTT.

V usage is TRBV5-1 and J usage is TRBJ2-3; D remains unclear. The ends were cut back, 6 bases at V and 2 bases at J, with 4 bases in the middle. Germline V lookup: CDR1 SGHRS, CDR2 YFSETQ. The CDR3 contains 11 residues. This CDR3 reads CASKLTDTQYF. The DNA for the CDR3 is TGCGCCAGCAAACTCACAGATACGCAGTATTTT. Supplemented by reference TRBV5-1 and TRBJ2-3, the full variable domain reads KAGVTQTPRYLIKTRGQQVTLSCSPISGHRSVSWYQQTPGQGLQFLFEYFSETQRNKGNFPGRFSGRQFSNSRSEMNVSTLELGDSALYLCASKLTDTQYFGPGTRLTVL.

The chain links TRBV2 to TRBJ1-1; tentatively, D is TRBD1 (6 bases). Germline values: CDR1 SNHLY, CDR2 FYNNEI. The CDR3 consists of 13 residues. V gave up 6 bases and J gave up 8 bases, with 16 bases separating them. This CDR3 is CASSPGGGREAFF. Here the CDR3 DNA reads TGTGCCAGCAGCCCTGGGGGGGGCCGGGAAGCTTTCTTT. The whole variable domain, remainder taken from reference TRBV2 and TRBJ1-1, is EPEVTQTPSHQVTQMGQEVILRCVPISNHLYFYWYRQILGQKVEFLVSFYNNEISEKSEIFDDQFSVERPDGSNFTLKIRSTKLEDSAMYFCASSPGGGREAFFGQGTRLTVV.

This sequence joins TRBV19 and TRBJ1-5, with 7 bases that match TRBD1. CDR1 and CDR2 from the germline V gene are LNHDA and SQIVND (reference sequence). This CDR3 has 14 residues. With 5 bases clipped from V and 7 bases from J, the junction kept 8 bases outside the gene matches. CDR3 amino acids: CASSSQGSGQPQHF. CDR3 DNA sequence: TGTGCCAGTAGTTCACAGGGGAGTGGACAGCCCCAGCATTTT.

The chain links TRBV3-1 (or the pseudogene TRBV3-2) to TRBJ2-1; 7 bases map to TRBD1. V lost 4 bases and J lost 0; bases outside the gene matches: 6. Germline assignment: CDR1 LGHDT and CDR2 YNNKEL (reference sequence). The CDR3 spans 16 residues. The CDR3 loop reads CASSPLRGSSYNEQFF. The CDR3 bases are TGTGCCAGCAGCCCCCTCAGGGGGTCCTCCTACAATGAGCAGTTCTTC.

The CDR3 nucleotides are TGTGCCAGCAGCTTAGATAAGGTCTACAGAAGGGGAAGCTCACCCCTCCACTTT. Protein product: CASSLDKVYRRGSSPLHF. The rearrangement joins TRBV7-9 to TRBJ1-6; TRBD1 might be the D (5 bases). Trimming cost V 1 base and J 10 bases, with 23 bases left between them. Germline loops: CDR1 SEHNR, CDR2 FQNEAQ (reference sequence). This CDR3 has 18 amino acids.

The chain uses TRBV7-8 and TRBJ1-6, with D uncertain. The CDR3 covers 15 residues. V was pared by 0 bases and J by 7 bases, with 10 bases between. In germline, CDR1 is SGHVS, CDR2 FQNEAQ. CDR3 bases: TGTGCCAGCAGCTTAGCGTCATTGGGCAATTCACCCCTCCACTTT. The encoded protein is CASSLASLGNSPLHF.

V and J are TRBV4-1 and TRBJ2-3; possible D gene TRBD2, 6 bases. The CDR3 is 20 residues long. Germline CDR1 MGHRA, CDR2 YSYEKL. Trimming left V 3 bases short and J 0 bases short, with 25 bases between. The CDR3 DNA reads TGCGCCAGCAGCCAGGCCGGGGGTCCTCTTCTCATTTCTAGCACAGATACGCAGTATTTT. Translating it yields CASSQAGGPLLISSTDTQYF.

The J gene is TRBJ1-1, the V gene TRBV18, with a weak D call TRBD1 (5 bases). Germline V gene sequence: CDR1 KGHSH, CDR2 LQKENI. The CDR3 spans 14 residues. V shed 1 base and J shed 6 bases, with 12 bases lying between them. The CDR3 coding sequence is TGTGCCAGCTCACCACGCAGGGATTCCCCTGAAGCTTTCTTT. Its translation: CASSPRRDSPEAFF.

The chain uses TRBV27 and TRBJ1-4; no clear D gene. The CDR3 extends over 14 amino acids. Trimming stripped 5 bases from V and 4 bases from J, with 11 bases between. Germline CDR1 is MNHEY and CDR2 is SMNVEV (reference sequence). CDR3: CASSPRGFNEKLFF. The CDR3 DNA reads as TGTGCCAGCAGTCCCCGAGGATTTAATGAAAAACTGTTTTTT.

The genes are TRBV28 and TRBJ2-1; D is possibly TRBD1 (6 bases). The CDR3 runs 16 residues. Deletions cut 3 bases from V and 8 bases from J, with 20 bases between. Germline CDR1 MDHEN, CDR2 SYDVKM. The CDR3, as DNA: TGTGCCAGCAGTTTCTTGCAGGGGAGTAATCAGGATGAGCAGTTCTTC. As protein: CASSFLQGSNQDEQFF.

The CDR3 loop reads CASRTDIAEKLFF. CDR3 in DNA: TGTGCCAGCAGGACCGACATCGCCGAAAAACTGTTTTTT. V gene TRBV25-1 combines with J gene TRBJ1-4; D is uncertain. Germline V lookup: CDR1 MGHDK, CDR2 SYGVNS. This CDR3 spans 13 amino acids. V lost 6 bases, J lost 8 bases, and 13 bases lay in between. The full variable domain, with the rest looked up from reference TRBV25-1 and TRBJ1-4, is EADIYQTPRYLVIGTGKKITLECSQTMGHDKMYWYQQDPGMELHLIHYSYGVNSTEKGDLSSESTVSRIRTEHFPLTLESARPSHTSQYLCASRTDIAEKLFFGSGTQLSVL.

This chain links TRBV2 with TRBJ1-1; TRBD1 matches at 7 bases. CDR1 is SNHLY, CDR2 FYNNEI, per germline. V was pared by 5 bases and J by 5 bases, with 11 bases of the junction left unmatched. This CDR3 contains 15 residues. DNA of the CDR3: TGTGCCAGCAGTACCTCCGGGACAGTGGTGACTGAAGCTTTCTTT. Protein: CASSTSGTVVTEAFF. Complete variable domain (other parts from reference TRBV2 and TRBJ1-1): EPEVTQTPSHQVTQMGQEVILRCVPISNHLYFYWYRQILGQKVEFLVSFYNNEISEKSEIFDDQFSVERPDGSNFTLKIRSTKLEDSAMYFCASSTSGTVVTEAFFGQGTRLTVV.

The chain has TRBV6-4 and TRBJ2-2, with 9 bases matching TRBD2. The CDR3 spans 19 residues. Germline CDR1 reads MRHNA; CDR2 reads SNTAGT. J was trimmed by 0 bases and V by 1 base; bases with no gene match: 9. The CDR3 DNA sequence: TGTGCCAGCAGTGACTGGAGCGGGGGGAATACCGCGAACACCGGGGAGCTGTTTTTT. The encoded protein is CASSDWSGGNTANTGELFF.

Worth noting for this clone: Additional DNA sequences in this sample encode the identical CDR3. The chain has TRBV12-3 or TRBV12-4 and TRBJ1-2; no clear D gene. Trimming shortened V by 1 base and J by 1 base, and 4 bases separated the two germline ends. The CDR3 covers 13 residues. CDR3 in amino acids: CASSLDSNYGYTF. CDR3 coding DNA: TGTGCCAGCAGTTTAGACAGTAACTATGGCTACACCTTC.

V is TRBV19 and J is TRBJ2-2; a weak D match, TRBD1 (6 bases). CDR3 length: 16 residues. Looked up from germline, CDR1 is LNHDA and CDR2 is SQIVND (reference sequence). V dropped 6 bases and J dropped 6 bases, with 20 bases sitting between them. The CDR3 region is CASRRETTGRPGELFF. CDR3 bases: TGTGCCAGTAGACGAGAGACGACAGGTCGTCCCGGGGAGCTGTTTTTT.

The rearrangement joins TRBV2 to TRBJ1-5; a possible D gene is TRBD1 (6 bases). The CDR3 runs to 16 residues. Trimming stripped 2 bases from V and 1 base from J, with 12 bases between. In germline, CDR1 is SNHLY, CDR2 FYNNEI. This chain's CDR3 is CASSETGGASNQPQHF. In DNA, the CDR3 is TGTGCCAGCAGTGAAACGGGGGGGGCGAGCAATCAGCCCCAGCATTTT.

The V call is TRBV3-1 (or the pseudogene TRBV3-2), the J call TRBJ1-5; D is unresolved. V gave up 1 base and J gave up 5 bases, with 12 bases separating them. The V gene's germline CDR1 is LGHDT and CDR2 YNNKEL (reference sequence). The CDR3 consists of 15 residues. CDR3 nucleotide sequence: TGTGCCAGCAGCCAAGGTCCTGGGAGAGATCAGCCCCAGCATTTT. Translated, it gives CASSQGPGRDQPQHF.

The rearrangement uses TRBV5-1 and TRBJ2-7, with D perhaps matching TRBD1 (6 bases). Trimming removed 4 bases at V and 2 bases at J, with 13 bases between. Germline CDR1 SGHRS, CDR2 YFSETQ. The CDR3 covers 14 residues. The CDR3 here is CASSPGQMTYEQYF. The CDR3 coding sequence is TGCGCCAGCAGCCCCGGACAGATGACCTACGAGCAGTACTTC.

The chain couples TRBV11-2 to TRBJ2-3; 8 bases line up with TRBD2. The CDR3 is 16 amino acids. Germline values: CDR1 SGHAT, CDR2 FQNNGV. V lost 5 bases to trimming and J lost 3 bases; unmatched junction nucleotides: 10. CDR3 DNA: TGTGCCAGCAGCCCCGACGGGGGGGCCGGTACAGATACGCAGTATTTT. Amino acids: CASSPDGGAGTDTQYF.